Shown below are 2 T cell receptor beta chains from a single sample sequenced in a study of T cell responses to AZD1222 COVID-19 vaccine. Data came from immunoSEQ multiplex PCR; TCRdb stores just in-frame clones and leaves some out. This table holds fewer than 250,000 clones, around 94% found once. The specimen was peripheral blood, collected on day 0 of AZD1222 vaccination. The receptors stem from an adult in good health.

The chain combines TRBV29-1 with TRBJ1-3; D is undetermined. V was cut by 1 base and J by 0 bases, with 10 bases left in between. Germline CDR1 and CDR2: SQVTM and ANQGSEA. The CDR3 totals 15 residues. CDR3 region: CSVEVGRDSGNTIYF. In DNA form, the CDR3 reads TGCAGCGTTGAAGTCGGGAGGGACTCTGGAAACACCATATATTTT. The whole variable domain, filled in from reference TRBV29-1 and TRBJ1-3, reads SAVISQKPSRDICQRGTSLTIQCQVDSQVTMMFWYRQQPGQSLTLIATANQGSEATYESGFVIDKFPISRPNLTFSTLTVSNMSPEDSSIYLCSVEVGRDSGNTIYFGEGSWLTVV.

CDR3 sequence reads: CASSSGGGRTDTQYF. The CDR3 DNA sequence: TGTGCCAGCAGCTCTGGCGGGGGGAGGACAGATACGCAGTATTTT. The chain links TRBV7-9 to TRBJ2-3, with TRBD2 matching 8 bases. V lost 4 bases and J lost 3; bases outside the gene matches: 6. The germline V gene has CDR1 SEHNR and CDR2 FQNEAQ (reference sequence). The CDR3 is 15 amino acids.